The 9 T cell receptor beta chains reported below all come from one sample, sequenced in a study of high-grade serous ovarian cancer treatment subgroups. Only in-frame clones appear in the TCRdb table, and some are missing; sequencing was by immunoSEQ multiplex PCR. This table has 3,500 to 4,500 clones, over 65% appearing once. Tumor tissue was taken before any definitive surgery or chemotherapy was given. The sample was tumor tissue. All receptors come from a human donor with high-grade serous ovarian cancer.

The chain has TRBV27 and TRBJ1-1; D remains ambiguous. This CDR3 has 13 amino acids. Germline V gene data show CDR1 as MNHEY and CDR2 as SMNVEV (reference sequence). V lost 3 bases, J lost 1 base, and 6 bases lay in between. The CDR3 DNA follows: TGTGCCAGCAGTTTGGTCGGGAACACTGAAGCTTTCTTT. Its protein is CASSLVGNTEAFF.

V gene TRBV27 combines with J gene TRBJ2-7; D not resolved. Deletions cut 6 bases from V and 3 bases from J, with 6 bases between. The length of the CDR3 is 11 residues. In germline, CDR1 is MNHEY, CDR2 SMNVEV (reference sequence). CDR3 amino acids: CASRRNYEQYF. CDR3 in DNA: TGTGCCAGCAGGAGAAACTACGAGCAGTACTTC.

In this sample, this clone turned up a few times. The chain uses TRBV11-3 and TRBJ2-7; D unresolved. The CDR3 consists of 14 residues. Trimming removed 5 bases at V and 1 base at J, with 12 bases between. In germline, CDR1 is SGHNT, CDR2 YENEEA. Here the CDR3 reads CASSPRLDSYEQYF. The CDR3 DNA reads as TGTGCCAGCAGCCCGAGACTGGATTCCTACGAGCAGTACTTC.

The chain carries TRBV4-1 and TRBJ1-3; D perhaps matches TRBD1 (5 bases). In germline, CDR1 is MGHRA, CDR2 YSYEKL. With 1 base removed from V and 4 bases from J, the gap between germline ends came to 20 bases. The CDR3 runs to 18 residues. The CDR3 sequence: CASSQVLEGLERGNTIYF. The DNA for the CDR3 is TGCGCCAGCAGCCAAGTTTTGGAGGGGCTAGAGCGGGGAAACACCATATATTTT.

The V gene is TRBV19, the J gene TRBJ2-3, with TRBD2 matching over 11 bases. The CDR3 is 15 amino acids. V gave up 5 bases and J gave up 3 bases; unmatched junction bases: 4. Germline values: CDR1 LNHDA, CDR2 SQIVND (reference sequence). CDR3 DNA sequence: TGTGCCAGTAGTTCTAGCGGGGGGTTTACAGATACGCAGTATTTT. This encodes CASSSSGGFTDTQYF. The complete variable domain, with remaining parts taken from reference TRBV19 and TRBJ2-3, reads DGGITQSPKYLFRKEGQNVTLSCEQNLNHDAMYWYRQDPGQGLRLIYYSQIVNDFQKGDIAEGYSVSREKKESFPLTVTSAQKNPTAFYLCASSSSGGFTDTQYFGPGTRLTVL.

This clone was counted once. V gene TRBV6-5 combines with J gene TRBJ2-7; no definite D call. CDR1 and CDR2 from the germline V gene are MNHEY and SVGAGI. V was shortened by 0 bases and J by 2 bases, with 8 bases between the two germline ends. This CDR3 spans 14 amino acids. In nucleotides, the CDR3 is TGTGCCAGCAGTTACTCGACGCAGGCCTACGAGCAGTACTTC. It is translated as CASSYSTQAYEQYF.

The CDR3 spells CASSVDGGGWETQYF. CDR3 nucleotide sequence: TGTGCCAGCAGCGTAGACGGGGGGGGTTGGGAGACCCAGTACTTC. The chain links TRBV9 to TRBJ2-5; 8 nucleotides match TRBD2. Germline CDR1 reads SGDLS; CDR2 reads YYNGEE. CDR3 length: 15 amino acids. After removal of 0 bases from V and 5 bases from J, the junction contained 6 bases not matched to a gene.

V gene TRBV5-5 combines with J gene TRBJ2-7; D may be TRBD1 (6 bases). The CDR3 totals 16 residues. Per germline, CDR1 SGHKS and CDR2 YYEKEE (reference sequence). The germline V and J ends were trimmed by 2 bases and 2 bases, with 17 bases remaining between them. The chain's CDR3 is CASSFEARGFTYEQYF. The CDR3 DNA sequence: TGTGCCAGCAGCTTTGAGGCCAGGGGTTTCACCTACGAGCAGTACTTC.

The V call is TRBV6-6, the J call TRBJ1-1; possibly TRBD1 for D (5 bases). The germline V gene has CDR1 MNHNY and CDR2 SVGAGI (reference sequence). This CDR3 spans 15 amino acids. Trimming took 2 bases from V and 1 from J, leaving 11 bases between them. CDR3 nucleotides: TGTGCCAGCAGTTACGGTGGACACAAGAACACTGAAGCTTTCTTT. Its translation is CASSYGGHKNTEAFF.